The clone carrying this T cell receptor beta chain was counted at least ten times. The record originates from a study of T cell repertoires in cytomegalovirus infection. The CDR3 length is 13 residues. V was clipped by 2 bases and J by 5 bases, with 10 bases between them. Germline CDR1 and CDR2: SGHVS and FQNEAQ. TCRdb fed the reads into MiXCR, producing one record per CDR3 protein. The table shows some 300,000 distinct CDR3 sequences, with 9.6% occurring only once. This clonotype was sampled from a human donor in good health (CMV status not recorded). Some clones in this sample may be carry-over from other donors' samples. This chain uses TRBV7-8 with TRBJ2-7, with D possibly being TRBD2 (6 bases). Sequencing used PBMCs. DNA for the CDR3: TGTGCCAGCAGCTTAAGGAGGGTCGACGAGCAGTACGTC. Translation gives CASSLRRVDEQYV.